This is a list of T cell receptor beta chains from one sample in a study of shared clonotypes between healthy human individuals. The assay was immunoSEQ multiplex PCR, and TCRdb's table has in-frame clones only and misses some. The profile shows approximately 1.9 million clones, 80% to 95% of them singletons. Material: naive CD8+ T cells from PBMCs. Receptors originate from a young man in good health. Some clones in this sample may be carry-over from other donors' samples. Both conserved end residues are part of each CDR3. Each record gives: J gene, clone size, D gene, V gene, CDR3 DNA, CDR3 protein. D genes are given only for firm matches. Not every row has a clone size; where given, it reads once, few, many or a size class.

>TRBJ2-7|NA|NA|TRBV28
TGTGCCAGCAGTTCGATGGCCGAGGGGCTCTACGAGCAGTACTTC
CASSSMAEGLYEQYF
>TRBJ2-1|NA|TRBD2|TRBV27
TGTGCCAGCAGTCCCCAGTCTAGCGGGAGTCCGAATGAGCAGTTCTTC
CASSPQSSGSPNEQFF
>TRBJ2-1|NA|TRBD1|TRBV10-3
TGTGCCATCAGTGAGCCCAGACAGGGAAAGGAGCAGTTCTTC
CAISEPRQGKEQFF
>TRBJ2-1|NA|TRBD2|TRBV11-1
TGTGCCAGCAGCGTAAGACTAGCGGGAGAAGGCGATGAGCAGTTCTTC
CASSVRLAGEGDEQFF
>TRBJ2-2|NA|TRBD1|TRBV5-1
TGCGCCAGCAGCATGATACCGGGACAGGGGCCCACCGGGGAGCTGTTTTTT
CASSMIPGQGPTGELFF
>TRBJ1-2|NA|NA|TRBV13
TGTGCCAGCAGCGTGCGGGGGGAAGGCTACACCTTC
CASSVRGEGYTF
>TRBJ2-7|NA|TRBD1|TRBV27
TGTGCCAGCAGCCTCCTTGCCCCAGGGGGAGTCGACTGGTTCGAGCAGTACTTC
CASSLLAPGGVDWFEQYF
>TRBJ2-7|NA|NA|TRBV5-5
TGTGCCAGCAGCTTACCGGGACCTACCTACGAGCAGTACTTC
CASSLPGPTYEQYF
>TRBJ1-3|NA|NA|TRBV5-6
TGTGCCAGCAGCGGCCAGTGGGGCGGAAACACCATATATTTT
CASSGQWGGNTIYF
>TRBJ2-7|NA|TRBD2|TRBV7-2
TGTGCCAGCAGCTTAGGTGGTAGCGGGAGGGCCAACGAGCAGTACTTC
CASSLGGSGRANEQYF
>TRBJ1-5|NA|NA|TRBV19
TGTGCCAGTATGAGAGGGGGAGGGGTCAATCAGCCCCAGCATTTT
CASMRGGGVNQPQHF
>TRBJ2-4|once|NA|TRBV28
TGTGCCAGCGGAGATCAGTACTTC
CASGDQYF
>TRBJ2-5|NA|TRBD2|TRBV7-8
TGTGCCAGCAGCAGTAGCGGGGTTTATCGGGAGACCCAGTACTTC
CASSSSGVYRETQYF
>TRBJ2-7|NA|TRBD1|TRBV7-8
TGTGCCAGCAGCCTCGGACAGGGAGCCTACGAGCAGTACTTC
CASSLGQGAYEQYF
>TRBJ2-1|NA|TRBD2|TRBV7-6
TGTGCCAGCAGCTTTCTAGCGGGGGTAAACAATGAGCAGTTCTTC
CASSFLAGVNNEQFF
>TRBJ1-6|NA|NA|TRBV4-1
TGCGCCAGCAGCCAAGGGCCGGCTAAAGGACTTAATTCACCCCTCCACTTT
CASSQGPAKGLNSPLHF
>TRBJ2-6|NA|TRBD2|TRBV9
TGTGCCAGCAGCGCCCGGACTAGCGGGAGCACCGGGGCCAACGTCCTGACTTTC
CASSARTSGSTGANVLTF
>TRBJ1-1|NA|TRBD1|TRBV5-4
TGTGCCAGCAGCGACGGGACAGGGGGGACTGAAGCTTTCTTT
CASSDGTGGTEAFF
>TRBJ2-7|NA|NA|TRBV12-2
TGTGCAAGTCGCTCCACAATCACGGGCGAGCAGTACTTC
CASRSTITGEQYF
>TRBJ2-3|NA|NA|TRBV19
TGTGCCAGCTCCCCTATGGGGATCACCACAGATACGCAGTATTTT
CASSPMGITTDTQYF
>TRBJ2-1|NA|TRBD2|TRBV10-3
TGTGCCATCAGTGAGCCTGAAGCGGGATTATTTAGTGAGCAGTTCTTC
CAISEPEAGLFSEQFF
>TRBJ1-2|NA|NA|TRBV5-1
TGCGCCAGCAGCTCCTTCTCGACAGGAATGAGCTACACCTTC
CASSSFSTGMSYTF
>TRBJ2-2|NA|NA|TRBV7-3
TGTGCCAGCAGCTTACGGCAGGGACCGAACACCGGGGAGCTGTTTTTT
CASSLRQGPNTGELFF
>TRBJ2-4|NA|TRBD1|TRBV19
TGTGCCAGTAGTATTCCGGGACAGGGCATCAAAAACATTCAGTACTTC
CASSIPGQGIKNIQYF
>TRBJ2-1|NA|NA|TRBV7-3
TGTGCCAGCAGCCCCGAAGGTGGCAGATACAATGAGCAGTTCTTC
CASSPEGGRYNEQFF
>TRBJ2-2|once|NA|TRBV13
TGTGCCAGCAGCACCCGCAGAACAGGGTCCTCAACCGGGGAGCTGTTTTTT
CASSTRRTGSSTGELFF
>TRBJ2-1|once|TRBD1|TRBV10-2
TGCGCCAGCAGGGACAGGTTTGGTGAGCAGTTCTTC
CASRDRFGEQFF
>TRBJ2-7|NA|NA|TRBV27
TGTGCCAGCAGTCGCCGACAGAGCTCCTACGAGCAGTACTTC
CASSRRQSSYEQYF
>TRBJ2-7|NA|TRBD2|TRBV28
TGTGCCAGCAGTTTATCTGAGCGGGAGGTCGCCGAGCAGTACTTC
CASSLSEREVAEQYF
>TRBJ1-1|NA|TRBD1|TRBV5-1
TGCGCCAGCAGCTTGGCCCGGACAGGAAACACTGAAGCTTTCTTT
CASSLARTGNTEAFF
>TRBJ2-2|few|NA|TRBV9
TGTGCCAGCAGCGTAGGAGGAACCGGGGAGCTGTTTTTT
CASSVGGTGELFF
>TRBJ2-5|NA|TRBD1|TRBV28
TGTGCCATCCGGAAGGGACAGGCGCGCCAAGAGACCCAGTACTTC
CAIRKGQARQETQYF
>TRBJ2-7|once|NA|TRBV12-5
TGTGCTAGTGGTTTGGACCATAAAACCGAGCAGTACTTC
CASGLDHKTEQYF
>TRBJ1-5|NA|NA|TRBV28
TGTGCCAGCAGCCAAACTACAGTAGTACGTTTTCAGCCCCAGCATTTT
CASSQTTVVRFQPQHF
>TRBJ1-2|NA|NA|TRBV2
TGTGCCATTCCACAGGAGTGGGGTGGCTACACCTTC
CAIPQEWGGYTF
>TRBJ2-6|once|TRBD2|TRBV29-1
TGCAGCGTTTGGGTTAATCGGGAGGACTCTGGGGCCAACGTCCTGACTTTC
CSVWVNREDSGANVLTF
>TRBJ2-7|NA|NA|TRBV4-2
TGTGCCAGCAGCCAAGCTCGGGGGAGGGAGCAGTACTTC
CASSQARGREQYF